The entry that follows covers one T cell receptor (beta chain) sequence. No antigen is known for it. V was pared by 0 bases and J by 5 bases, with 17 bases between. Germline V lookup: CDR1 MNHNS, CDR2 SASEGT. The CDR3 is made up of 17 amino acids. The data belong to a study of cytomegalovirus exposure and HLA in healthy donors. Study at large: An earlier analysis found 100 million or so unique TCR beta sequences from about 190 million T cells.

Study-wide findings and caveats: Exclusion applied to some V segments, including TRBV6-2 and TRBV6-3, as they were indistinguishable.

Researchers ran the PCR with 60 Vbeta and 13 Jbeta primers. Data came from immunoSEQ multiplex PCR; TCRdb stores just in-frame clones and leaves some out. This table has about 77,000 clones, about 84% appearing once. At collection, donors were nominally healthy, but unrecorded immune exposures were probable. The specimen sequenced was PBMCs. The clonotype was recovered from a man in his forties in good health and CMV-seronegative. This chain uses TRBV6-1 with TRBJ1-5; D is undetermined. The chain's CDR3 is CASSEASGRGHHQPQHF. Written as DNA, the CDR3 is TGTGCCAGCAGTGAAGCGAGCGGGCGGGGTCATCATCAGCCCCAGCATTTT.